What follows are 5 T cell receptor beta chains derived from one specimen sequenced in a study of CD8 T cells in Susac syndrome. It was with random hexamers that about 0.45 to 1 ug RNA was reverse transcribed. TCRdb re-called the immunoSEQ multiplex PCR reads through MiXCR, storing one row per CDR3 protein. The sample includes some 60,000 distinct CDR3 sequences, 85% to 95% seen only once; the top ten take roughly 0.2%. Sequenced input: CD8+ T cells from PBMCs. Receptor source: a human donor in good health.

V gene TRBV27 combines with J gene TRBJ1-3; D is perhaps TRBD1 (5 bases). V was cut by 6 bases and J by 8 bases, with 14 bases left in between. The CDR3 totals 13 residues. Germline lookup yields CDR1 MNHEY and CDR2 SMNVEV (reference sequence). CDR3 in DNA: TGTGCCAGCAGGTCGACAGCGGGGCACACCATATATTTT. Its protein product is CASRSTAGHTIYF.

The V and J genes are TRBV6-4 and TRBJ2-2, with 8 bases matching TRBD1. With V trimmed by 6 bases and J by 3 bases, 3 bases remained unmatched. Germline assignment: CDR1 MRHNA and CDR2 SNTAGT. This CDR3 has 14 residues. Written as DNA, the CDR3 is TGTGCCAGCAGGGACAGGGCTTACACCGGGGAGCTGTTTTTT. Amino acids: CASRDRAYTGELFF.

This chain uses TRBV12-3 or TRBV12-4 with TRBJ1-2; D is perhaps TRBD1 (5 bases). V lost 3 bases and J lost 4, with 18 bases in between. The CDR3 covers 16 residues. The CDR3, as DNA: TGTGCCAGCAGTTTGGGTCTTGGGGCGCCTGGCTATGGCTACACCTTC. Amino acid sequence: CASSLGLGAPGYGYTF.

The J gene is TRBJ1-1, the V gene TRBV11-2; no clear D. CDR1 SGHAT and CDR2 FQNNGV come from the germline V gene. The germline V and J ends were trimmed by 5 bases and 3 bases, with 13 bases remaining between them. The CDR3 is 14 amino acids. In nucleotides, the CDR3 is TGTGCCAGCAGCCCCAGCGGTTCTTACACTGAAGCTTTCTTT. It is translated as CASSPSGSYTEAFF.

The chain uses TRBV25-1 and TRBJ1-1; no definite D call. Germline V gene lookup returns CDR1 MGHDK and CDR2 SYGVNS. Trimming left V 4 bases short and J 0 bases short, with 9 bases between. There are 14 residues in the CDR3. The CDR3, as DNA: TGTGCCAGCAGTGTCCCAGGTTTGAACACTGAAGCTTTCTTT. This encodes CASSVPGLNTEAFF. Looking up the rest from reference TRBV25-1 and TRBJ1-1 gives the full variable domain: EADIYQTPRYLVIGTGKKITLECSQTMGHDKMYWYQQDPGMELHLIHYSYGVNSTEKGDLSSESTVSRIRTEHFPLTLESARPSHTSQYLCASSVPGLNTEAFFGQGTRLTVV.